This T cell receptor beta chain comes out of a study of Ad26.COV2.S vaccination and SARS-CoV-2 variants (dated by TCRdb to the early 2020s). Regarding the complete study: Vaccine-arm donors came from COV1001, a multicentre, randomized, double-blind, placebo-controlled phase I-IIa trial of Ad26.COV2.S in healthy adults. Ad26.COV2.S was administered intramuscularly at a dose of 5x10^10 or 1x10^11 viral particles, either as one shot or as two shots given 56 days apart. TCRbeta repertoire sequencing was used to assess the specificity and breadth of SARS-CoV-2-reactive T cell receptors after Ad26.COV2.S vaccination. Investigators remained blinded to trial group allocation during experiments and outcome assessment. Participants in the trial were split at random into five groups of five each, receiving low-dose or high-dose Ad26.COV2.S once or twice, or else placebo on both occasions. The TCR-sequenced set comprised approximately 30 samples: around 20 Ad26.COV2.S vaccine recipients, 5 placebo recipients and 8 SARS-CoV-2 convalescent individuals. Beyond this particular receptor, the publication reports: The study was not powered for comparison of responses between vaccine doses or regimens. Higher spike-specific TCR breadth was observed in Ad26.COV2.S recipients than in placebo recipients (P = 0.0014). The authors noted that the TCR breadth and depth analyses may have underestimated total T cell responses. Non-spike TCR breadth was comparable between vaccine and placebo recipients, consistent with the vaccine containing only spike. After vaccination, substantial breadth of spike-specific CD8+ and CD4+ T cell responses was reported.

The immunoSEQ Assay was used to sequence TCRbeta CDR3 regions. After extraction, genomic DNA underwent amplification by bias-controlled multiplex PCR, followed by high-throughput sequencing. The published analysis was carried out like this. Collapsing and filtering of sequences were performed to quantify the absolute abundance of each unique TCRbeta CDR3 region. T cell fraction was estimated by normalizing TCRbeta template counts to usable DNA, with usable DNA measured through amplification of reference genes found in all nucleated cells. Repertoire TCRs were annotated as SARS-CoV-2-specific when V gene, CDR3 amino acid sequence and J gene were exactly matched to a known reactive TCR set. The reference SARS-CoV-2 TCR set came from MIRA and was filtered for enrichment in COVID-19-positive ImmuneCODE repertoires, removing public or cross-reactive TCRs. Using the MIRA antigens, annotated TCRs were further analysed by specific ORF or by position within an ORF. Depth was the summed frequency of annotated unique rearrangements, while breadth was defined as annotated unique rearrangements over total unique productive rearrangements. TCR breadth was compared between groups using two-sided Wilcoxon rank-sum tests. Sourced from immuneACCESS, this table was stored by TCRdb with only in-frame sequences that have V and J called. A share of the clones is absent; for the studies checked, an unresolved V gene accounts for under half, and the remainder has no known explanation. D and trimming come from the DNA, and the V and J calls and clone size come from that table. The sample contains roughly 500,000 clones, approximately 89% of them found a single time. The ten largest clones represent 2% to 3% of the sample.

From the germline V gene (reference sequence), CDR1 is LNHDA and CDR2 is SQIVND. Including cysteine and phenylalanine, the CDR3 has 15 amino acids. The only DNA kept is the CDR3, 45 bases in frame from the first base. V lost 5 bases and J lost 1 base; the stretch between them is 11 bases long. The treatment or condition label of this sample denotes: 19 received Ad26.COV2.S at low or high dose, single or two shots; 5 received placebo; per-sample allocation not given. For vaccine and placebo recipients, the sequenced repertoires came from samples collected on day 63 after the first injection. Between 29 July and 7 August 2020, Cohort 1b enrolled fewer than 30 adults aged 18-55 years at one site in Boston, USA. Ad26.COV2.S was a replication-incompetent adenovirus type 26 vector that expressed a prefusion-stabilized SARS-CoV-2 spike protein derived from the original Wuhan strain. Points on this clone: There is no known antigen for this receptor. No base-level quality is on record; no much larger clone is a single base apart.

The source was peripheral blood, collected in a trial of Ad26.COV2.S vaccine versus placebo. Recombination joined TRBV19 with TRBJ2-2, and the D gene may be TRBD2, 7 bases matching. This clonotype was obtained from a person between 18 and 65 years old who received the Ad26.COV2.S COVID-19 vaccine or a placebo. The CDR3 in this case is CASSWGGWNTGELFF. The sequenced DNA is TGTGCCAGTAGTTGGGGGGGCTGGAACACCGGGGAGCTGTTTTTT.